This T cell receptor (beta chain) was sequenced for a study of shared clonotypes between healthy human individuals. Whole-study results and caveats: Of the naive CD4 clonotypes, 4% to 5% were shared across a few donors.

Generated by immunoSEQ multiplex PCR, the TCRdb table keeps only in-frame clones and is missing some. The data hold 2 million or so clones, with around 95% observed a single time. Adult donors, all healthy and HIV-negative, had no recent acute infections or vaccinations. Comments on this clone: Its antigen is still unknown.

The V gene lost 4 bases and the J gene lost 5 bases, with 8 bases spanning the gap. Germline CDR1 reads MDHEN; CDR2 reads SYDVKM. The CDR3 has 12 amino acids. The clonotype comes from a man aged 18-30 years in good health. The specimen was naive CD4+ T cells sorted from blood. The subset here: CD45RA+ positively selected. This sequence joins TRBV28 and TRBJ1-2; weak D call: TRBD1 (5 bases). CDR3 DNA sequence: TGTGCCAGCAGTTACAGGCAATATGGCTACACCTTC. Residues: CASSYRQYGYTF.